Below, 26 T cell receptor beta chains from the same sample are listed, as sequenced in a study of blood T cell repertoires in COVID-19. Only in-frame clones appear in the TCRdb table, and some are missing; sequencing was by immunoSEQ multiplex PCR. The repertoire holds approximately 480,000 clones, with roughly 90% as singletons. Sequencing used PBMCs or T cells enriched from blood (not recorded which). The origin of the receptors is a woman between 18 and 29 years old who had recovered from COVID-19.

The genes are TRBV2 and TRBJ2-5; 9 positions agree with TRBD1. The CDR3 loop spans 14 amino acids. The germline CDR1 and CDR2 sequences are SNHLY and FYNNEI. J was trimmed by 5 bases and V by 6 bases; bases with no gene match: 7. The CDR3 DNA is TGTGCCAGCAGGTTTATTGGACAGGGGGAGACCCAGTACTTC. Translating gives CASRFIGQGETQYF.

A remark on this clone: Sequence at one end of the junction differs from germline and may be a read error. The rearrangement links TRBV7-9 to TRBJ1-4; 10 bases line up with TRBD1. The germline V gene has CDR1 SEHNR and CDR2 FQNEAQ (reference sequence). The CDR3 extends over 15 amino acids. CDR3 loop: CASRLGTGESEKLFF. The CDR3 DNA reads TGTGCCAGCAGATTAGGGACAGGGGAAAGTGAAAAACTGTTTTTT.

This sequence joins TRBV28 and TRBJ2-5; 13 bases are shared with TRBD2. This CDR3 is 15 amino acids long. The germline V gene encodes CDR1 MDHEN and CDR2 SYDVKM. Losses at the gene ends were 4 bases for V and 2 bases for J; bases not matched to a gene: 1. The CDR3 here is CASSSLAGGQETQYF. CDR3 DNA sequence: TGTGCCAGCAGTTCACTAGCGGGGGGGCAAGAGACCCAGTACTTC.

This clone has more than one count but fewer than ten. V and J are TRBV18 and TRBJ2-3, with 9 nucleotides matching TRBD1. This CDR3 comprises 20 residues. Germline lookup yields CDR1 KGHSH and CDR2 LQKENI. J gave up 2 bases and V 5 bases, and 20 bases lay outside the gene matches. The CDR3 here is CASSRTGTGRSPFFTDTQYF. The CDR3 DNA is TGTGCCAGCTCAAGAACCGGGACAGGGCGATCCCCGTTCTTCACAGATACGCAGTATTTT.

The V gene is TRBV11-2, the J gene TRBJ2-3; 11 nucleotides line up with TRBD2. The V gene end was trimmed by 0 bases and the J gene end by 0 bases; junction bases not matched to a gene: 8. The germline V gene encodes CDR1 SGHAT and CDR2 FQNNGV. The CDR3 consists of 19 residues. The CDR3 sequence: CASSLDGLAGPSSTDTQYF. The CDR3 nucleotides read TGTGCCAGCAGCTTAGATGGACTAGCGGGCCCCTCTAGCACAGATACGCAGTATTTT.

The V call is TRBV9, the J call TRBJ1-3; TRBD1 aligns across 10 bases. V trimming: 3 bases; J trimming: 2 bases; junction bases outside the gene matches: 8. The CDR3 extends over 17 amino acids. Germline V gives CDR1 SGDLS, CDR2 YYNGEE. The CDR3 bases are TGTGCCAGCAGCGCGGCAACCGGGACAGGGGCTGGAAACACCATATATTTT. Translation gives CASSAATGTGAGNTIYF.

CDR3 sequence reads: CAISDSGQGLSPLHF. Here the CDR3 DNA reads TGTGCCATCAGTGATTCGGGACAGGGTCTGTCACCCCTCCACTTT. The genes are TRBV10-3 and TRBJ1-6; 9 bases align to TRBD1. Per germline, CDR1 ENHRY and CDR2 SYGVKD. This CDR3 comprises 15 residues. The trim removed 3 bases at V and 10 bases at J, leaving 7 bases unmatched.

The V call is TRBV24-1, the J call TRBJ2-2; TRBD1 matches at 7 bases. V trimming: 3 bases; J trimming: 6 bases; junction bases outside the gene matches: 12. The CDR3 sequence is 17 residues long. Germline CDR1 KGHDR, CDR2 SFDVKD. The CDR3 loop reads CATSDGLTGVKAGELFF. The CDR3 coding sequence is TGTGCCACCAGTGATGGACTTACAGGGGTTAAGGCCGGGGAGCTGTTTTTT.

The rearrangement links TRBV7-2 to TRBJ1-4, with TRBD1 as a possible D gene (5 bases). The CDR3 covers 15 residues. Looked up from germline, CDR1 is SGHTA and CDR2 is FQGNSA. Trimming removed 2 bases from V and 8 bases from J, with 15 bases in between. The CDR3 coding sequence is TGTGCCAGCAGCTTAACAGGTCCATTCAAGGAAAAACTGTTTTTT. This encodes CASSLTGPFKEKLFF.

Concerning this clone: A single base separates this from a much larger clone, so it may be a read error. V gene TRBV11-2 combines with J gene TRBJ1-1; D ambiguous. CDR1 and CDR2 (germline): SGHAT, FQNNGV. V gave up 2 bases and J gave up 1 base, with 5 bases separating them. CDR3 size: 13 residues. CDR3 sequence: CASSLNRNTEAFF. DNA for the CDR3: TGTGCCAGCAGCTTAAACAGGAACACTGAAGCTTTCTTT.

The V gene is TRBV7-2, the J gene TRBJ2-7, with D perhaps matching TRBD1 (6 bases). The germline V and J ends were trimmed by 0 bases and 1 base, with 10 bases remaining between them. Per germline, CDR1 SGHTA and CDR2 FQGNSA. The CDR3 is 15 amino acids. This CDR3 reads CASSLAGRGSYEQYF. The CDR3 DNA follows: TGTGCCAGCAGCTTAGCGGGCAGGGGTTCCTACGAGCAGTACTTC.

The chain combines TRBV5-4 with TRBJ1-5; a weak D match, TRBD1 (5 bases). Germline V lookup: CDR1 SGHNT, CDR2 YYREEE (reference sequence). V lost 2 bases, J lost 0 bases, and 12 bases lay in between. This CDR3 region has 16 residues. Here the CDR3 DNA reads TGTGCCAGCAGCTTTAGGACAATTTATAGCAATCAGCCCCAGCATTTT. Translated, it gives CASSFRTIYSNQPQHF.

The chain carries TRBV6-7 and TRBJ1-2, with 9 bases identical to TRBD1. TRBV6-7 is filed as an ORF, its function uncertain. J gave up 2 bases and V 0 bases, and 22 bases lay outside the gene matches. The CDR3 spans 22 residues. CDR3 sequence reads: CASSYSFKLAWDRANQNYGYTF. CDR3 DNA: TGTGCCAGCAGTTACTCGTTTAAACTCGCCTGGGACAGGGCTAACCAAAACTATGGCTACACCTTC.

Notes on this clone: Within the sample, other DNA sequences also encode this same CDR3. The rearrangement links TRBV3-1 (or the pseudogene TRBV3-2) to TRBJ2-7; 11 bases match TRBD2. Losses at the gene ends were 4 bases for V and 0 bases for J; bases not matched to a gene: 2. Looked up from germline, CDR1 is LGHDT and CDR2 is YNNKEL (reference sequence). The CDR3 has 15 amino acids. CDR3 sequence: CASSLGLAASYEQYF. CDR3 DNA sequence: TGTGCCAGCAGCCTGGGACTAGCGGCCTCCTACGAGCAGTACTTC.

The chain employs TRBV6-5 and TRBJ2-5, with D possibly TRBD2 on 6 matching bases. The CDR3 covers 15 residues. CDR1 is MNHEY, CDR2 SVGAGI, per germline. The V gene lost 7 bases and the J gene lost 4 bases, with 19 bases spanning the gap. This CDR3 reads CASTSRRGAGETQYF. The DNA of the CDR3 is TGTGCCAGCACTTCTCGGAGGGGAGCTGGAGAGACCCAGTACTTC.

Concerning this clone: The sample holds other DNA sequences that translate to the same CDR3. The rearrangement joins TRBV28 to TRBJ1-1; D unresolved. The V end lost 5 bases, the J end lost 3 bases, and 10 bases lay between the germline ends. Germline V gene sequence: CDR1 MDHEN, CDR2 SYDVKM. This CDR3 is built from 13 residues. The CDR3 DNA follows: TGTGCCAGCAGTCCGCCGGGAGACACTGAAGCTTTCTTT. Residues: CASSPPGDTEAFF.

This rearrangement joins TRBV2 to TRBJ2-1; maybe TRBD2 (5 bases). Trimming removed 5 bases at V and 5 bases at J, with 16 bases between. The CDR3 spans 15 residues. The germline gives CDR1 SNHLY, CDR2 FYNNEI. Here the CDR3 reads CASSPRLPGDNEQFF. In DNA, the CDR3 is TGTGCCAGCAGTCCCCGACTACCAGGAGACAATGAGCAGTTCTTC.

The V and J genes are TRBV5-1 and TRBJ2-6, with D maybe TRBD1 (5 bases). Looked up from germline, CDR1 is SGHRS and CDR2 is YFSETQ. Trimming removed 5 bases from V and 0 bases from J, with 6 bases in between. The CDR3 is 14 residues long. In DNA form, the CDR3 reads TGCGCCAGCAGAAGGGGCTCTGGGGCCAACGTCCTGACTTTC. Its translation: CASRRGSGANVLTF.

The chain carries TRBV19 and TRBJ2-1, with TRBD2 identical over 11 bases. CDR1 and CDR2 (germline): LNHDA, SQIVND (reference sequence). The CDR3 has 14 amino acids. J was trimmed by 9 bases and V by 8 bases; bases with no gene match: 9. CDR3 DNA: TGTGCCAGTGTAACTAGCGGGGGAGGTGGTGAGCAGTTCTTC. Translated, it gives CASVTSGGGGEQFF.

This sequence joins TRBV28 and TRBJ1-5; D is unclear. Per germline, CDR1 MDHEN and CDR2 SYDVKM. The CDR3 has 16 residues. Trimming left V 3 bases short and J 2 bases short, with 14 bases between. The CDR3 sequence is CASSFGRGDGNQPQHF. DNA of the CDR3: TGTGCCAGCAGTTTTGGTCGGGGAGACGGCAATCAGCCCCAGCATTTT.

This rearrangement joins TRBV12-3 or TRBV12-4 to TRBJ1-2; 7 nucleotides line up with TRBD1. The V segment lost 7 bases and the J segment 5 bases; nucleotides outside the gene matches: 7. The CDR3 has 13 residues. CDR3 bases: TGTGCCAGCAACCCGACAGGGAGGTATGGCTACACCTTC. This codes for CASNPTGRYGYTF.

The V call is TRBV19, the J call TRBJ2-1, with TRBD1 matching 7 bases. The CDR3 runs to 14 residues. Germline assignment: CDR1 LNHDA and CDR2 SQIVND (reference sequence). The V and J ends lost 5 bases and 7 bases, in that order; junction bases with no gene match: 8. The CDR3 bases are TGTGCCAGTAGTGAACGGACAGGACCTAATGAGCAGTTCTTC. Amino acids: CASSERTGPNEQFF.

The chain recombines TRBV19 with TRBJ2-2, with 8 bases matching TRBD1. There are 14 residues in the CDR3. Germline V gene data show CDR1 as LNHDA and CDR2 as SQIVND (reference sequence). V shed 7 bases, J shed 2 bases, and the junction held 3 bases outside the gene matches. The CDR3 protein is CASIGQGNTGELFF. CDR3 nucleotides: TGTGCCAGTATCGGACAGGGTAACACCGGGGAGCTGTTTTTT.

The CDR3 reads CASSIGDDREAFF. The CDR3 nucleotides read TGTGCCAGTAGTATCGGGGACGACAGGGAAGCTTTCTTT. The chain joins TRBV19 to TRBJ1-1, with D possibly matching TRBD1 (6 bases). The CDR3 runs 13 residues. Germline CDR1 reads LNHDA; CDR2 reads SQIVND (reference sequence). Trimming stripped 3 bases from V and 8 bases from J, with 13 bases between.

V usage is TRBV5-1 and J usage is TRBJ1-2; no firm D call. Germline V gene sequence: CDR1 SGHRS, CDR2 YFSETQ. The CDR3 has 15 residues. Trimming took off 0 bases at V and 2 bases at J, with 11 bases between the two ends. Written as DNA, the CDR3 is TGCGCCAGCAGCTTGGCCGCAGGTTTGAACTATGGCTACACCTTC. Translated: CASSLAAGLNYGYTF. Variable domain in full (rest from reference TRBV5-1 and TRBJ1-2): KAGVTQTPRYLIKTRGQQVTLSCSPISGHRSVSWYQQTPGQGLQFLFEYFSETQRNKGNFPGRFSGRQFSNSRSEMNVSTLELGDSALYLCASSLAAGLNYGYTFGSGTRLTVV.

V and J are TRBV14 and TRBJ2-5; weak D call: TRBD1 (5 bases). The CDR3 sequence is 17 residues long. CDR1 and CDR2 (germline): SGHDN, FVKESK. The ends were cut back, 3 bases at V and 1 base at J, with 18 bases in the middle. CDR3 nucleotides: TGTGCCAGCAGCCACCGCCTCTCACAGGCTATCCAAGAGACCCAGTACTTC. Protein: CASSHRLSQAIQETQYF.